The 21 T cell receptor beta chains given below trace back to one sample, sequenced in a study of PD-1 blockade in mismatch repair-deficient tumors. Profiled with immunoSEQ multiplex PCR; TCRdb holds only in-frame clones, not every one. There are about 110,000 clones in the sample; over 60% occur only once, and about 4.7% lies in the top ten. Here the sequenced sample was peripheral blood, taken approximately 14 months after starting pembrolizumab. The receptors here all came from an adult with mismatch repair-deficient cancer.

The rearrangement uses TRBV4-1 and TRBJ2-7; D is unclear. CDR1 and CDR2 (germline): MGHRA, YSYEKL. Trimming pared 1 base from V and 0 bases from J, leaving 7 bases between. The CDR3 sequence is 14 residues long. DNA of the CDR3: TGCGCCAGCAGCCAAGCGGAAAGCTCCTACGAGCAGTACTTC. Protein: CASSQAESSYEQYF.

V and J are TRBV28 and TRBJ1-1; no clear D gene. This CDR3 region has 15 residues. Germline values: CDR1 MDHEN, CDR2 SYDVKM. V lost 1 base to trimming and J lost 3 bases, with 12 bases between them. The CDR3 region is CASSLYGPSHTEAFF. CDR3 DNA: TGTGCCAGCAGTTTATACGGGCCCTCGCACACTGAAGCTTTCTTT.

The V and J genes are TRBV18 and TRBJ2-1; 8 bases align to TRBD1. The germline V gene has CDR1 KGHSH and CDR2 LQKENI. The junction had 8 bases not matched to a gene; V was cut back by 0 bases and J by 4 bases. This CDR3 region has 17 residues. The CDR3 DNA is TGTGCCAGCTCACCACCGTGGCAGGGGGCGGATTACAATGAGCAGTTCTTC. Protein product: CASSPPWQGADYNEQFF.

The chain has TRBV9 and TRBJ2-7; the match to TRBD1 covers 7 bases. V shed 0 bases and J 2 bases; nucleotides not matched to a gene: 11. This CDR3 comprises 17 residues. Germline-derived CDR1 and CDR2 are SGDLS and YYNGEE. CDR3 nucleotides: TGTGCCAGCAGCGTAGCGGGGTGGGGGCAGGGGGCCTACGAGCAGTACTTC. As protein: CASSVAGWGQGAYEQYF. Filled out from reference TRBV9 and TRBJ2-7, the complete variable domain reads DSGVTQTPKHLITATGQRVTLRCSPRSGDLSVYWYQQSLDQGLQFLIQYYNGEERAKGNILERFSAQQFPDLHSELNLSSLELGDSALYFCASSVAGWGQGAYEQYFGPGTRLTVT.

This chain links TRBV27 with TRBJ2-1; weak D call: TRBD1 (9 bases). V was shortened by 5 bases and J by 7 bases, with 27 bases between the two germline ends. Looked up from germline, CDR1 is MNHEY and CDR2 is SMNVEV (reference sequence). The CDR3 contains 18 residues. CDR3 nucleotide sequence: TGTGCCAGCAGTCCTAACAGGGGGCAGCGGGAGAGGGAGAATGAGCAGTTCTTC. Its translation is CASSPNRGQRERENEQFF.

This chain links TRBV11-2 with TRBJ1-3, with D maybe TRBD1 (5 bases). Per germline, CDR1 SGHAT and CDR2 FQNNGV. The CDR3 runs to 12 residues. The V end lost 7 bases, the J end lost 7 bases, and 11 bases lay between the germline ends. The DNA for the CDR3 is TGTGCCAGCACCTCCGGGGGTAACACCATATATTTT. Translating it yields CASTSGGNTIYF.

The rearrangement joins TRBV6-6 to TRBJ2-7; D is ambiguous. This CDR3 has 12 amino acids. Germline V CDR1 and CDR2: MNHNY, SVGAGI (reference sequence). Between the trimmed V and J ends, which lost 4 bases and 1 base, there was a span of 5 bases. Here the CDR3 reads CASSSNSYEQYF. In DNA, the CDR3 is TGTGCCAGCAGTTCTAATTCCTACGAGCAGTACTTC.

This chain joins TRBV10-3 and TRBJ2-1; D ambiguous. This CDR3 is built from 17 residues. Germline loops: CDR1 ENHRY, CDR2 SYGVKD. V lost 3 bases, J lost 5 bases, and 20 bases lay in between. The CDR3 nucleotides read TGTGCCATCAGTGATGCGCCAGGACGACGCCTTAACAATGAGCAGTTCTTC. Protein: CAISDAPGRRLNNEQFF.

As regards this clone: Other DNA sequences within the sample encode an identical CDR3. V and J are TRBV5-1 and TRBJ2-7; no definite D call. CDR1 and CDR2 (germline): SGHRS, YFSETQ. The CDR3 is 11 residues long. V shed 2 bases and J shed 3 bases, with 3 bases lying between them. The CDR3 here is CASSFSYEQYF. CDR3 coding DNA: TGCGCCAGCAGCTTTAGCTACGAGCAGTACTTC.

The chain couples TRBV6-1 to TRBJ2-7; D might be TRBD1 or TRBD2, each matching 5 bases. The ends were cut back, 2 bases at V and 6 bases at J, with 20 bases in the middle. The CDR3 has 16 residues. Germline CDR1 reads MNHNS; CDR2 reads SASEGT. CDR3: CASSEFYLGPGLEQYF. CDR3 nucleotide sequence: TGTGCCAGCAGTGAATTTTATTTGGGACCGGGCCTCGAGCAGTACTTC.

The rearrangement uses TRBV28 and TRBJ2-7, with D possibly matching TRBD1 (5 bases). This CDR3 is built from 14 residues. Germline V gives CDR1 MDHEN, CDR2 SYDVKM. Trimming shortened V by 6 bases and J by 3 bases, and 15 bases separated the two germline ends. CDR3 residues: CASSLTDRDYEQYF. As DNA, the CDR3 is TGTGCCAGCAGCTTGACAGACAGAGACTACGAGCAGTACTTC.

The chain links TRBV29-1 to TRBJ2-7; D possibly uses TRBD1 or TRBD2 (5 bases each). The CDR3 has 11 residues. Germline V gene data show CDR1 as SQVTM and CDR2 as ANQGSEA. Trimming removed 2 bases from V and 6 bases from J, with 8 bases in between. The CDR3 protein is CSVERGAEQYF. As DNA, the CDR3 is TGCAGCGTTGAACGAGGGGCCGAGCAGTACTTC.

The chain links TRBV9 to TRBJ2-3; D may be TRBD1 (6 bases). Trimming took off 0 bases at V and 0 bases at J, with 11 bases between the two ends. From germline, CDR1 is SGDLS and CDR2 YYNGEE. The CDR3 loop spans 16 amino acids. The CDR3 nucleotides read TGTGCCAGCAGCGTAGCTGGGGGCGGTAGCACAGATACGCAGTATTTT. This translates into CASSVAGGGSTDTQYF.

The chain links TRBV27 to TRBJ2-7, with D unresolved. The CDR3 has 17 amino acids. The germline V gene encodes CDR1 MNHEY and CDR2 SMNVEV (reference sequence). Trimming removed 4 bases at V and 0 bases at J, with 19 bases between. In DNA form, the CDR3 reads TGTGCCAGCAGTTCTGGCAGAACCAGTTCTAGCTCCTACGAGCAGTACTTC. The encoded protein is CASSSGRTSSSSYEQYF.

The V and J genes are TRBV7-2 and TRBJ2-5; D remains unclear. This CDR3 comprises 16 residues. Germline V CDR1 and CDR2: SGHTA, FQGNSA. The germline V and J ends were trimmed by 2 bases and 1 base, with 14 bases remaining between them. CDR3: CASSLHGGSTQETQYF. CDR3 nucleotide sequence: TGTGCCAGCAGCTTACATGGCGGTTCGACCCAAGAGACCCAGTACTTC. The full variable domain, completed using reference TRBV7-2 and TRBJ2-5, is GAGVSQSPSNKVTEKGKDVELRCDPISGHTALYWYRQSLGQGLEFLIYFQGNSAPDKSGLPSDRFSAERTGGSVSTLTIQRTQQEDSAVYLCASSLHGGSTQETQYFGPGTRLLVL.

This sequence joins TRBV5-6 and TRBJ2-7; weak D call: TRBD2 (6 bases). V lost 0 bases and J 5 bases, leaving 15 bases between the germline ends. CDR3 size: 15 residues. Germline CDR1 reads SGHDT; CDR2 reads YYEEEE. CDR3 amino acids: CASSLGGGKVNEQYF. The CDR3 nucleotides read TGTGCCAGCAGCTTGGGAGGCGGGAAGGTGAACGAGCAGTACTTC. The full variable domain, with the rest looked up from reference TRBV5-6 and TRBJ2-7, is DAGVTQSPTHLIKTRGQQVTLRCSPKSGHDTVSWYQQALGQGPQFIFQYYEEEERQRGNFPDRFSGHQFPNYSSELNVNALLLGDSALYLCASSLGGGKVNEQYFGPGTRLTVT.

The CDR3 DNA reads as TGTGCCAGCAGCTTACTAGCGGGAGCTAATGAGCAGTTCTTC. Translation: CASSLLAGANEQFF. The rearrangement links TRBV7-3 to TRBJ2-1; 10 bases are shared with TRBD2. The germline CDR1 and CDR2 sequences are SGHTA and FQGTGA. The CDR3 has 14 amino acids. The ends lost 2 bases at V and 7 bases at J; junction bases unmatched: 2.

V is TRBV27 and J is TRBJ2-2; D tentatively fits TRBD1 or TRBD2 (5 bases each). In germline, CDR1 is MNHEY, CDR2 SMNVEV (reference sequence). The CDR3 consists of 15 residues. The V end was cut by 5 bases, the J end by 1 base, with 11 bases between. DNA of the CDR3: TGTGCCAGCAGTACCGGGACCAAGAACACCGGGGAGCTGTTTTTT. Protein product: CASSTGTKNTGELFF.

V usage is TRBV29-1 and J usage is TRBJ2-3; no clear D. This CDR3 region has 11 residues. V lost 6 bases and J lost 6, with 10 bases in between. The germline V gene encodes CDR1 SQVTM and CDR2 ANQGSEA. CDR3: CSVLKLDTQYF. CDR3 DNA sequence: TGCAGCGTCCTAAAGTTGGATACGCAGTATTTT.

The chain uses TRBV15 and TRBJ2-5; 9 bases align to TRBD1. Germline V gene sequence: CDR1 LNHNV, CDR2 YYDKDF (reference sequence). The length of the CDR3 is 16 residues. V dropped 1 base and J dropped 2; count of bases not matched to a gene: 5. In nucleotides, the CDR3 is TGTGCCACCAGCAGAGGACAGGGGGTGAATCAAGAGACCCAGTACTTC. Translating it yields CATSRGQGVNQETQYF.

The rearrangement joins TRBV7-3 to TRBJ2-7; D possibly corresponds to TRBD1 (5 bases). Germline lookup yields CDR1 SGHTA and CDR2 FQGTGA. V lost 1 base and J lost 12, with 13 bases in between. The CDR3 covers 12 residues. The CDR3: CASSLMGSGLYF. DNA for the CDR3: TGTGCCAGCAGCTTAATGGGCTCAGGGTTGTACTTC.